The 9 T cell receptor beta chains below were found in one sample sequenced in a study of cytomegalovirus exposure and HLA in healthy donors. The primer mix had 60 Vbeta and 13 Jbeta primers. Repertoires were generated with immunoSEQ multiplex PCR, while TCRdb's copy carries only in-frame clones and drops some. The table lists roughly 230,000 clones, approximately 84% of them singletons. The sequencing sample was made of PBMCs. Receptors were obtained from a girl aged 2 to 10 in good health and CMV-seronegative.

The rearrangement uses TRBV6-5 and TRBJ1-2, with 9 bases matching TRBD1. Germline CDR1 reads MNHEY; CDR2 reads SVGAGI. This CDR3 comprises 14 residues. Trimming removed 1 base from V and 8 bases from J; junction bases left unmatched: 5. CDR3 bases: TGTGCCAGCAGTTACTGGGACAGGGTGGGCGGCTACACCTTC. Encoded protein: CASSYWDRVGGYTF.

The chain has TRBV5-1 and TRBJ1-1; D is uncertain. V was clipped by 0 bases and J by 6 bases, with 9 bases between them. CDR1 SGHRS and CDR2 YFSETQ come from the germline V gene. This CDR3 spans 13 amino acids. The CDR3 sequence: CASSLALEAEAFF. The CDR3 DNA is TGCGCCAGCAGCTTGGCCCTAGAGGCTGAAGCTTTCTTT.

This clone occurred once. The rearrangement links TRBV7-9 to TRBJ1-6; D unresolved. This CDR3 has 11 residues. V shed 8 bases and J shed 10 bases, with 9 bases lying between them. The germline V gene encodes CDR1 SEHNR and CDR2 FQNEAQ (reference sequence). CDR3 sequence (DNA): TGTGCCAGCGCACGGAGCTCACCCCTCCACTTT. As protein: CASARSSPLHF.

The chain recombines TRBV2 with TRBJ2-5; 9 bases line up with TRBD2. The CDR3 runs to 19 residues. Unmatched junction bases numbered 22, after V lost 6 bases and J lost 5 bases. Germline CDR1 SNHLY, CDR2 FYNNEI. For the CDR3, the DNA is TGTGCCAGCAGACAAATTAAGTTACCGGGACTAGCATATATTGAGACCCAGTACTTC. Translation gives CASRQIKLPGLAYIETQYF.

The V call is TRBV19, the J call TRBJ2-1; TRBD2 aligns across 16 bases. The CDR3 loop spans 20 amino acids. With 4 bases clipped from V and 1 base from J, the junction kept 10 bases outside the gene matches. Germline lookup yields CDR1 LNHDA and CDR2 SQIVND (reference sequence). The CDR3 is CASSTEKPGLAGGSYNEQFF. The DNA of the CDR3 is TGTGCCAGTAGTACGGAAAAGCCGGGACTAGCGGGAGGGTCCTACAATGAGCAGTTCTTC.

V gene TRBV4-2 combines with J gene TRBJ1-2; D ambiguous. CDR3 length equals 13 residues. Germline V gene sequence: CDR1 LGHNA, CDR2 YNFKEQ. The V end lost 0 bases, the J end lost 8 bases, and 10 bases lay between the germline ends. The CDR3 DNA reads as TGTGCCAGCAGCCAAGATGGGCCGGGGGGCTACACCTTC. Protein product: CASSQDGPGGYTF.

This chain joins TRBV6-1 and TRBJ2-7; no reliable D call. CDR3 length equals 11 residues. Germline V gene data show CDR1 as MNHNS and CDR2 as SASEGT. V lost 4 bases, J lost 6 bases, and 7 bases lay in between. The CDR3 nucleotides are TGTGCCAGCAGTGCACATGGCGAGCAGTACTTC. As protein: CASSAHGEQYF.

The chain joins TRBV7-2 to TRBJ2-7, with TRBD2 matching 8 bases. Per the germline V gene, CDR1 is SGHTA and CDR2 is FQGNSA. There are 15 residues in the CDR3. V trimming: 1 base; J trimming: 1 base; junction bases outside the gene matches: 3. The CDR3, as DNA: TGTGCCAGCAGCTTAGTAGGACTAGCTTCCTACGAGCAGTACTTC. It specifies CASSLVGLASYEQYF.

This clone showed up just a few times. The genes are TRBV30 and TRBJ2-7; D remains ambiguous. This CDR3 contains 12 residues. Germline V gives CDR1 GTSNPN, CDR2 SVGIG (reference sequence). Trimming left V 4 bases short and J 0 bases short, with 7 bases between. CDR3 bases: TGTGCCTGGAACGACTTCTCCTACGAGCAGTACTTC. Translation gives CAWNDFSYEQYF. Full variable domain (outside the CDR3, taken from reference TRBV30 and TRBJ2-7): SQTIHQWPATLVQPVGSPLSLECTVEGTSNPNLYWYRQAAGRGLQLLFYSVGIGQISSEVPQNLSASRPQDRQFILSSKKLLLSDSGFYLCAWNDFSYEQYFGPGTRLTVT.